This TCR beta chain was captured by sequencing in a study of cytomegalovirus exposure and HLA in healthy donors. Study in general: Previous work identified 117 million unique TCR beta sequences from some 170 million T cells. Study-wide results and caveats: Reportedly, a later analysis found an Asian-associated ancestry cluster had fewer N-insertions than the approximately 700-donor mean. Several V segments, TRBV6-2 and TRBV6-3 among them, could not be told apart and were dropped.

Researchers ran the PCR with 60 Vbeta and 13 Jbeta primers. Data came from immunoSEQ multiplex PCR; TCRdb stores just in-frame clones and leaves some out. This sample yields 150,000 to 200,000 clones, of which about 80% are seen a single time; around 2.2% belongs to the top ten. As for the donors, each was a healthy bone marrow donor. This clone was detected a few times. The antigen is not known. There are 18 residues in the CDR3. V lost 0 bases to trimming and J lost 6 bases, with 23 bases between them. Per the germline V gene, CDR1 is LGHNA and CDR2 is YNFKEQ. What was sequenced was PBMCs. The receptor comes from a man aged 60 to 69 in good health and CMV-seronegative. This chain joins TRBV4-2 and TRBJ1-2, with a weak D call TRBD1 (6 bases). The CDR3 is CASSQDGGGGAQRNGYTF. In DNA, the CDR3 is TGTGCCAGCAGCCAAGATGGGGGTGGGGGGGCGCAAAGAAATGGCTACACCTTC.